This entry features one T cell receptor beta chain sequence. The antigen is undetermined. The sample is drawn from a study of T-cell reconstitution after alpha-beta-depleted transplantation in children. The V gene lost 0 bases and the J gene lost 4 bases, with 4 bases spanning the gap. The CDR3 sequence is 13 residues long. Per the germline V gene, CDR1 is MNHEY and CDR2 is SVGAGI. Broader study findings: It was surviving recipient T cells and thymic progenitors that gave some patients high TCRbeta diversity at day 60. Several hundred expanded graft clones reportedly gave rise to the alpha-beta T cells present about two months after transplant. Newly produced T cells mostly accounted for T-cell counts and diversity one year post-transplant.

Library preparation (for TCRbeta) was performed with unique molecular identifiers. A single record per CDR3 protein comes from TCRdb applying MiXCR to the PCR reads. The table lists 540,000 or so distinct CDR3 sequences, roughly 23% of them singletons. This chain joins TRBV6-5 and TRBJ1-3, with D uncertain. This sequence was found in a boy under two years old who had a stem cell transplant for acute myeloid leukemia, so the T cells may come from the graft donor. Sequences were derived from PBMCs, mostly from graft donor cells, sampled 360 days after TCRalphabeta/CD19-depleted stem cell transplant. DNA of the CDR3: TGTGCCAGCAGTTACTCGCTCGGAAACACCATATATTTT. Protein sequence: CASSYSLGNTIYF.